The rows below give T cell receptor beta chains drawn from one sample of a study of PD-1 blockade in mismatch repair-deficient tumors. The assay was immunoSEQ multiplex PCR, and TCRdb's table has in-frame clones only and misses some. This table holds around 100,000 clones, about 74% found once. The material was peripheral blood, obtained 60 weeks after starting pembrolizumab. The receptors originated from an adult with mismatch repair-deficient cancer. CDR3s include the opening cysteine and the closing phenylalanine or tryptophan. Each record gives: J gene, V gene, clone size, CDR3 protein. Rows may omit the clone size; those that give it use once, few, many or a size class.

TRBJ2-1 | TRBV18 | few | CASSPLGRYEQFF
TRBJ2-1 | TRBV12-5 | NA | CASGYSGLAAYNEQFF
TRBJ2-3 | TRBV11-2 | NA | CASSLEVTQYF
TRBJ1-3 | TRBV30 | NA | CAWAGTALISGNTIYF
TRBJ2-7 | TRBV19 | NA | CATSGGLGGYEQYF
TRBJ1-2 | TRBV29-1 | medium-sized | CSAAYTGTGGLGYTF
TRBJ2-7 | TRBV10-3 | once | CAINTGQSGTAEQYF
TRBJ1-3 | TRBV30 | NA | CAWSSPGTGLNTIYF
TRBJ2-7 | TRBV7-9 | NA | CASSLGQGRTYEQYF
TRBJ2-1 | TRBV7-2 | NA | CASRLGLAGVNEQFF
TRBJ2-1 | TRBV7-9 | once | CASSFQGDEQFF
TRBJ2-7 | TRBV7-2 | NA | CASSFRGSYEQYF
TRBJ1-2 | TRBV5-1 | NA | CASSGGDRGYGYTF
TRBJ1-1 | TRBV9 | NA | CASSATGHTNTEAFF
TRBJ2-7 | TRBV6-5 | NA | CASSRDGYEQYF
TRBJ1-2 | TRBV5-6 | NA | CASTPRGGSYGYTF
TRBJ1-1 | TRBV29-1 | few | CSYYRDSNTEAFF